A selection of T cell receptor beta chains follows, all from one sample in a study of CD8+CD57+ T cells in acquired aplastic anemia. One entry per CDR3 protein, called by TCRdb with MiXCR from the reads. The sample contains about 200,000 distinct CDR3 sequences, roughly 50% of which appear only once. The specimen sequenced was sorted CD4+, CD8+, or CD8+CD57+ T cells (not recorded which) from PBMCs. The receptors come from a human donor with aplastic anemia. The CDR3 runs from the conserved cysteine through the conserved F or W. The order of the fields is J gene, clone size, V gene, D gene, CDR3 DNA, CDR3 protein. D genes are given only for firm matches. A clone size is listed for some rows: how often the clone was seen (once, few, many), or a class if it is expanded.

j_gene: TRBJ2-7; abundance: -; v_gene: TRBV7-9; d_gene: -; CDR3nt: TGTGCCAGCAGCGATGGCCCTGGGGGCTCCTACGAGCAGTACTTC; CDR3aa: CASSDGPGGSYEQYF
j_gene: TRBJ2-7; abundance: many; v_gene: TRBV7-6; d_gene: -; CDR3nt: TGTGCCAGCAGCTTAGGGCGGAACTACGAGCAGTACTTC; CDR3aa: CASSLGRNYEQYF
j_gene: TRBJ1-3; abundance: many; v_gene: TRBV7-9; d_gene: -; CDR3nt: TGTGCCAGCAGCTTAGTGTGGGACTCTGGAAACACCATATATTTT; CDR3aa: CASSLVWDSGNTIYF
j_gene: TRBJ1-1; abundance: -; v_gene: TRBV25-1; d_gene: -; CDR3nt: TGTGCCAGCAGTGAACCTGGGACGGCCAACACTGAAGCTTTCTTT; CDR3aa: CASSEPGTANTEAFF
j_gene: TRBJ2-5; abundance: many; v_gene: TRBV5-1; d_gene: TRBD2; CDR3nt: TGCGCCAGCAGCGCTAGCGGGGAGCAAGAGACCCAGTACTTC; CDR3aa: CASSASGEQETQYF
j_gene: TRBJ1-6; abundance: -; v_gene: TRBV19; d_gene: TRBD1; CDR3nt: TGTGCCAGTAGCCAACAGGGGGGGGAAGAGCAGGAAAATTCACCCCTCCACTTT; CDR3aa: CASSQQGGEEQENSPLHF
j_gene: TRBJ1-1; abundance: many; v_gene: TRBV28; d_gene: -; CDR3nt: TGTGCCAGCAGTCCCCCAAAGAACACTGAAGCTTTCTTT; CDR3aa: CASSPPKNTEAFF
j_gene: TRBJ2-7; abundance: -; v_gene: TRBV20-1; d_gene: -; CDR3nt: TGCAGTGCTAGCCCCTCAGGGTCCTACGAGCAGTACTTC; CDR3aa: CSASPSGSYEQYF
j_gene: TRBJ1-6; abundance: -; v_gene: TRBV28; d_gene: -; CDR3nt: TGTGCCAGCAGCCCTTCAGCGGGGGATAATTCACCCCTCCACTTT; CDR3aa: CASSPSAGDNSPLHF
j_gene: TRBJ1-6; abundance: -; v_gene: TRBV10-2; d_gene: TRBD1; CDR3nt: TGCGCCAGCAGTTTCAGGGGGAGGTATAATTCACCCCTCCACTTT; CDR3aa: CASSFRGRYNSPLHF
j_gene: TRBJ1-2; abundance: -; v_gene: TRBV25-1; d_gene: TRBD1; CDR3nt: TGTGCCAGCAGTAGAACGACAGGGAGGATCCCTGGCTACACCTTC; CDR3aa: CASSRTTGRIPGYTF
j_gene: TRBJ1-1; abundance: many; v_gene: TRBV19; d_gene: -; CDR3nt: TGTGCCAGTACCCGGAGGGCCTCGGAGACTGAAGCTTTCTTT; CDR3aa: CASTRRASETEAFF
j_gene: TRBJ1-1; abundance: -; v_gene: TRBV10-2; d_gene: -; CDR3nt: TGCGCCAGCACCAGTGAAGACACTGAAGCTTTCTTT; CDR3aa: CASTSEDTEAFF
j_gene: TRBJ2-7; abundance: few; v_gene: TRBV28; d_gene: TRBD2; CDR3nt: TGTGCCAGCGGGACGGGGGGGTTCGTGAACGAGCAATACTTC; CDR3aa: CASGTGGFVNEQYF
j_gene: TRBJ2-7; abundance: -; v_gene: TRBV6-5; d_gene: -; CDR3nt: TGTGCCAGCAGTTACGGCGGGACCATATACGAGCAGTACTTC; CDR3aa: CASSYGGTIYEQYF
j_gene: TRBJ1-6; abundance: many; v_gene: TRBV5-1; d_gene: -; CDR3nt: TGCGCCAGCAGAAGGACTCCCGAATTCCCCCTCCACTTT; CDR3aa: CASRRTPEFPLHF
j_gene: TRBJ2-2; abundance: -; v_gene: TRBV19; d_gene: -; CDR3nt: TGTGCCAGTAGTAGGGTGAACACCGGGGAGCTGTTTTTT; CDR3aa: CASSRVNTGELFF
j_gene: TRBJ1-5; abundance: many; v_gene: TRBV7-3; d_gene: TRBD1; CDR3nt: TGTGCCAGCAGAAAAACGGGACAGGGCTATCAGCCCCAGCATTTT; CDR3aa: CASRKTGQGYQPQHF
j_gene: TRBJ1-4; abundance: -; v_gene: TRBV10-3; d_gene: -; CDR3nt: TGTGCCATCAGTCCCGGGACATTGGGTGAAAAACTGTTTTTT; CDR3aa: CAISPGTLGEKLFF
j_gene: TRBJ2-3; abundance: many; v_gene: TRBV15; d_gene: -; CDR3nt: TGTGCCACCAGCAGAGAAAATACCGGCACAGATACGCAGTATTTT; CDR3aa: CATSRENTGTDTQYF
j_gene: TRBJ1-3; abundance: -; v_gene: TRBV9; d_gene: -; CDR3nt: TGTGCCAGCAGCCCTCATATCGACTCTGGAAACACCATATATTTT; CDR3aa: CASSPHIDSGNTIYF
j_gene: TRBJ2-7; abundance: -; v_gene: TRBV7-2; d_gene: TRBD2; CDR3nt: TGTGCCAGCAGCCTGCTAGCGGGGGGGGCTGTTCACGAGCAGTACTTC; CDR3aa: CASSLLAGGAVHEQYF
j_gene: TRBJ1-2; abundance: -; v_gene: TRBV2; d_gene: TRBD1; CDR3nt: TGTGCCAGCAGTACTCCGGGACAGACCCACTATGGCTACACCTTC; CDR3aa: CASSTPGQTHYGYTF
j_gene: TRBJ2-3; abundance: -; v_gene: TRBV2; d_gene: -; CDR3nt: TGTGCCAGCAGTTTGGCAGCCCAGGGTACGCAGTATTTT; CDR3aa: CASSLAAQGTQYF
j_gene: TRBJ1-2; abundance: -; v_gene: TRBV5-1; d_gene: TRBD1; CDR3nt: TGCGCCAGCAGCTCCCTGACAGGGGGCGAGAGCTACACCTTC; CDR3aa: CASSSLTGGESYTF